This record concerns one T cell receptor beta chain sequence. The data were produced by immunoSEQ multiplex PCR, yet TCRdb's version contains in-frame clones alone and is incomplete. The table has over 400,000 clones, 70% to 90% seen once. The CDR3 sequence is 15 residues long. CDR1 and CDR2 from the germline V gene are SGHRS and YFSETQ. Trimming pared 0 bases from V and 7 bases from J, leaving 11 bases between. These data originate in a study of blood T cell repertoires in COVID-19. The sequence came from a human donor in a cohort sampled during active COVID-19. The V gene is TRBV5-1, the J gene TRBJ2-6; the D gene is possibly TRBD2 (7 bases). The specimen sequenced was peripheral blood. The CDR3: CASSLEGGGANVLTF. DNA of the CDR3: TGCGCCAGCAGCTTGGAGGGAGGGGGAGCCAACGTCCTGACTTTC.